The rows below give T cell receptor beta chains drawn from one sample of a study of shared clonotypes between healthy human individuals. Assay used: immunoSEQ multiplex PCR; TCRdb lists only in-frame clones, some missing. Of 1 million to 1.3 million clones in the sample, roughly 74% were seen once. Input material: memory CD4+ T cells from PBMCs. These receptor sequences come from a man between 18 and 29 years old in good health. Some clones in this sample may be carry-over from other donors' samples. CDR3s include the opening cysteine and the closing phenylalanine or tryptophan. A D gene is named only where the DNA matches it firmly. Only part of the rows carry a size: once, few, many, or a class if the clone is expanded.

D gene,V gene,J gene,clone size,CDR3 protein,CDR3 DNA
NA,TRBV19,TRBJ1-1,NA,CASSIDRGGGRTEAFF,TGTGCCAGTAGTATAGATCGTGGAGGGGGGAGGACTGAAGCTTTCTTT
NA,TRBV11-3,TRBJ2-1,NA,CASSRTPSGEQFF,TGTGCCAGCAGCCGGACCCCTAGTGGTGAGCAGTTCTTC
TRBD1,TRBV19,TRBJ1-5,NA,CASSWGQGVVQPQHF,TGTGCCAGTAGCTGGGGACAGGGGGTGGTTCAGCCCCAGCATTTT
TRBD1,TRBV19,TRBJ1-2,few,CASSTGQGGYGYTF,TGTGCCAGTAGTACCGGACAGGGCGGCTATGGCTACACCTTC
NA,TRBV14,TRBJ1-2,many,CASSPRDRLYGYTF,TGTGCCAGCAGCCCCCGGGATCGTCTCTATGGCTACACCTTC
NA,TRBV28,TRBJ1-5,NA,CASSSVFRDQPQHF,TGTGCCAGCAGCTCCGTGTTCCGGGATCAGCCCCAGCATTTT
NA,TRBV7-2,TRBJ2-5,NA,CASSLNSGYGTQYF,TGTGCCAGCAGCTTAAATTCGGGGTACGGGACCCAGTACTTC
NA,TRBV20-1,TRBJ2-5,NA,CSAKMETQYF,TGCAGTGCCAAAATGGAGACCCAGTACTTC
NA,TRBV15,TRBJ2-7,NA,CATSRDSGAYEQYF,TGTGCCACCAGCAGAGATAGTGGAGCCTACGAGCAGTACTTC
TRBD2,TRBV6-5,TRBJ2-2,NA,CASSYEGSGRTGELFF,TGTGCCAGCAGTTACGAGGGGAGCGGGAGGACCGGGGAGCTGTTTTTT
NA,TRBV7-9,TRBJ1-1,NA,CASSLNGVAAFF,TGTGCCAGCAGCTTAAATGGGGTGGCAGCTTTCTTT
NA,TRBV11-2,TRBJ2-5,NA,CASSSGRQETQYF,TGTGCCAGCAGCTCTGGACGCCAGGAGACCCAGTACTTC
TRBD1,TRBV4-2,TRBJ1-2,NA,CATRDRVEYGYTF,TGTGCCACCAGGGACAGGGTCGAATATGGCTACACCTTC
TRBD1,TRBV7-6,TRBJ2-1,NA,CASSSGQISYNEQFF,TGTGCCAGCAGCTCGGGACAGATCTCCTACAATGAGCAGTTCTTC
NA,TRBV19,TRBJ1-1,NA,CASSQGLVVTEAFF,TGTGCCAGTAGCCAAGGGCTGGTGGTCACTGAAGCTTTCTTT
NA,TRBV7-9,TRBJ2-3,NA,CASSPLARGDTQYF,TGTGCCAGCAGCCCCCTTGCCAGAGGCGATACGCAGTATTTT
NA,TRBV20-1,TRBJ2-7,NA,CSARQAYEQYF,TGCAGTGCTCGACAGGCATACGAGCAGTACTTC
TRBD2,TRBV6-5,TRBJ2-1,NA,CASTTVAGDINEQFF,TGTGCCAGCACCACGGTAGCGGGAGACATCAATGAGCAGTTCTTC
TRBD1,TRBV2,TRBJ1-2,NA,CATQGGRSNYGYTF,TGTGCCACCCAGGGGGGACGCTCTAACTATGGCTACACCTTC
TRBD2,TRBV9,TRBJ2-1,NA,CASSATSGRASYNEQFF,TGTGCCAGCAGCGCAACTAGCGGGAGGGCCTCCTACAATGAGCAGTTCTTC
TRBD1,TRBV19,TRBJ1-4,NA,CASGNPGTAYEKLFF,TGTGCCAGTGGCAACCCCGGGACAGCTTATGAAAAACTGTTTTTT
NA,TRBV11-1,TRBJ2-7,NA,CASSFIPLMEQYF,TGTGCCAGCAGCTTTATCCCCTTAATGGAGCAGTACTTC
TRBD1,TRBV5-1,TRBJ1-4,NA,CASSWETGRNEKLFF,TGCGCCAGCAGCTGGGAGACAGGGAGGAATGAAAAACTGTTTTTT
NA,TRBV11-2,TRBJ2-7,few,CASSLGSRGSAQYF,TGTGCCAGCAGCTTAGGGTCCAGAGGTAGCGCGCAGTACTTC
NA,TRBV5-6,TRBJ2-4,NA,CASSLKGVPPWENIQYF,TGTGCCAGCAGCTTGAAGGGAGTACCCCCTTGGGAAAACATTCAGTACTTC
NA,TRBV20-1,TRBJ2-7,NA,CSARTIEQYF,TGCAGTGCTAGGACTATCGAGCAGTACTTC
NA,TRBV6-1,TRBJ2-7,once,CASSEVAGMDEQYF,TGTGCCAGCAGTGAAGTTGCAGGGATGGACGAGCAGTACTTC
NA,TRBV28,TRBJ1-2,NA,CASNEDYGYTF,TGTGCCAGCAATGAGGACTATGGCTACACCTTC
NA,TRBV9,TRBJ2-2,few,CASSVATGPNTGELFF,TGTGCCAGCAGCGTGGCTACAGGGCCGAACACCGGGGAGCTGTTTTTT
NA,TRBV28,TRBJ1-1,NA,CASSITGEAFF,TGTGCCAGCAGCATTACAGGTGAAGCTTTCTTT
TRBD1,TRBV14,TRBJ1-2,NA,CASSRLVGQGAESNYGYTF,TGTGCCAGCAGCCGTCTGGTTGGACAGGGGGCAGAGTCTAACTATGGCTACACCTTC
NA,TRBV7-9,TRBJ1-1,NA,CASSSRQAMNTEAFF,TGTGCCAGCAGCTCCCGGCAGGCGATGAACACTGAAGCTTTCTTT
NA,TRBV5-5,TRBJ2-1,NA,CASSLMYNEQFF,TGTGCCAGCAGCTTAATGTACAATGAGCAGTTCTTC
NA,TRBV6-5,TRBJ1-1,NA,CAIKGRLGDTEAFF,TGTGCCATCAAGGGGCGGCTAGGGGACACTGAAGCTTTCTTT
TRBD1,TRBV7-9,TRBJ1-5,NA,CASSLTRRGLNQPQHF,TGTGCCAGCAGCTTAACTCGTAGGGGGCTAAATCAGCCCCAGCATTTT
NA,TRBV11-2,TRBJ2-5,NA,CASSSVQGRRETQYF,TGTGCCAGCAGCTCCGTACAGGGGAGGAGAGAGACCCAGTACTTC
NA,TRBV7-3,TRBJ1-1,NA,CASSLMGGLNTEAFF,TGTGCCAGCAGCTTAATGGGAGGGTTGAACACTGAAGCTTTCTTT
TRBD2,TRBV10-3,TRBJ2-2,NA,CAIRIGLARNTGELFF,TGTGCCATCAGGATAGGACTAGCGAGAAACACCGGGGAGCTGTTTTTT
TRBD2,TRBV4-1,TRBJ2-1,NA,CASSRPGTSGRALMGEQFF,TGCGCCAGCAGCCGACCCGGGACTAGCGGGAGGGCCTTGATGGGTGAGCAGTTCTTC
TRBD1,TRBV27,TRBJ2-3,NA,CASSLNRGYTTDTQYF,TGTGCCAGCAGTTTAAACAGGGGGTATACCACAGATACGCAGTATTTT
NA,TRBV29-1,TRBJ2-1,NA,CSVESGLRAAEQFF,TGCAGCGTTGAATCCGGACTGCGGGCGGCTGAGCAGTTCTTC
TRBD1,TRBV4-2,TRBJ1-2,NA,CASSQDLWDRGRGGYTF,TGTGCCAGCAGCCAAGACCTTTGGGACAGGGGGCGCGGTGGCTACACCTTC